This section outlines one T cell receptor (beta chain) sequence together with its context. In this sample, this clone turned up a few times. Its target antigen remains unknown. No much larger clone is present one base from it, and per-base qualities are unavailable. The germline V gene (reference sequence) yields SGHNT for CDR1 and YYREEE for CDR2. Including cysteine and phenylalanine, the CDR3 has 15 amino acids. Only the CDR3 DNA stays, 45 bases, in frame from base 1. At the junction V is shortened by 4 bases and J by 9 bases; bases outside the gene matches: 11. A single peripheral blood draw of 95 to 150 mL on average was collected from each donor into heparinised tubes. Using a panel that included CD45RO, CCR7, CD25, CD127, CD95 and CD27, naive, central memory, regulatory and stem cell-like memory CD4+ T cells were sorted on a BD FACSAria II. A purity above 98% was achieved for all sorted populations. PBMCs were isolated immediately by Lymphoprep density gradient centrifugation and stained directly without culture. So that batch effects would be minimized, each experiment stained and sorted samples in pairs, pairing one healthy donor with one patient.

The source of the sample is a study of beta chain features in type 1 diabetes (dated by TCRdb to about 2018). The study in broad terms: Mean age, gender distribution, total cell number and subset yield did not differ between patients and healthy donors. A total of 107,917,701 sorted cells were examined across all samples, and the number of cells per subset was strongly correlated with RNA yield. Naive and central memory subsets were obtained from all 28 donors, but regulatory and stem cell-like memory subsets were isolated from only 8 patients and 8 healthy donors. The study compared TCRB repertoires of sorted circulating CD4+ T cell subsets between recently diagnosed type 1 diabetes patients and matched healthy donors. The paper's findings and limits, for the study overall: Shorter templates might be favored by PCR, yet because patient and control samples were amplified and corrected together, any such skew would affect both groups equally. A moderate but significant shortening of TCRB CDR3 length was observed in type 1 diabetes patients in all four CD4+ subsets. HLA sub-analyses involved small numbers of individuals, so any influence of HLA type on TCRB rearrangement remained unresolved. Patients with type 1 diabetes made fewer insertions and deleted more nucleotides at VDJ recombination sites, implying thymic rearrangement abnormalities. The naive, central memory and regulatory TCRB repertoires appeared to resemble one another more closely among patients than among healthy donors. Because cDNA was sequenced instead of genomic DNA, activated cells with high expression could be over-represented, although the groups did not differ in activation or CD3 levels.

The entire isolated RNA was reverse transcribed using the High Capacity cDNA Reverse Transcription Kit, and thus expressed TCRB transcripts were sequenced. Deep immunoSEQ sequencing was applied to naive, central memory and regulatory T cell samples, giving an average of around 4 million total reads per sample. Sorted cells were lysed in RLT buffer, and RNA was extracted using DNase-treated RNeasy Micro or Mini kits according to cell number. Each cell subset was processed separately to prevent cross-contamination, with patient and healthy donor samples processed together. TCRB sequences were amplified from cDNA with the immunoSEQ multiplex PCR, producing 87-bp fragments spanning the CDR3 region. Amplicons were sequenced on the Illumina HiSeq platform. The authors processed their data as follows. PCR bias was computationally corrected using synthetic template baselines, reads within Hamming distance 2 were collapsed, and singletons that could not be merged were discarded. Reads were aligned to IMGT to assign V, D and J genes, CDR3 length, and insertions or deletions at six rearrangement sites. Within each subset, clonotype counts were normalized to sorted cell number, after which true diversity and Gini coefficients were computed with the tcR R package. The overlap coefficient, calculated on TCRB nucleotide sequences, was used to quantify repertoire sharing. As a proxy for the pre-selection repertoire, out-of-frame TCRB sequences from naive cells were analyzed. TCRdb re-hosts the immuneACCESS table, in-frame sequences only. Its copies lack some clones; in the studies checked, an unresolved V gene accounts for under half of them, and the cause for the rest is not known. That table gives V, J and clone size, and the DNA gave D and trimming. Within this sample are approximately 300,000 clones, with around 10% of them counted one time only. Of the sample, over 0.015% falls within the top ten clones.

The sequenced material came from naive CD4+ T cells from blood. This sample's cell subset or site label indicates: true naive CD4+ T cells. This TCR was recovered from a woman aged 25 to 39 in good health. The chain couples TRBV5-4 to TRBJ2-1, and 9 junction bases match TRBD2. The CDR3 region has the sequence CASSRVAGASIEQFF. The DNA sequence reads TGTGCCAGCAGCCGAGTAGCGGGAGCGTCCATTGAGCAGTTCTTC.